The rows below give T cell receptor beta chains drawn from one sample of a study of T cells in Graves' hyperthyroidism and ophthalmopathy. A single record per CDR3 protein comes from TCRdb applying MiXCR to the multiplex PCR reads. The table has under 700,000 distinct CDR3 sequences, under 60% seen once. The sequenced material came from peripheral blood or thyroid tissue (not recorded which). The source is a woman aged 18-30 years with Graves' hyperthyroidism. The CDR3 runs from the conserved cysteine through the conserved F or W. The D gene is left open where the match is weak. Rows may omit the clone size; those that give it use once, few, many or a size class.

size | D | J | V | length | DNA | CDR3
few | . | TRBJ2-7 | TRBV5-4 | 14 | TGTGCCAGCAGCTTGTTGGGCTTTCCCTACGAGCAGTACTTC | CASSLLGFPYEQYF
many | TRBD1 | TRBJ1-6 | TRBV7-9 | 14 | TGTGCCAGCAGCCTGGACAGGGGGCTGTCACCCCTCCACTTT | CASSLDRGLSPLHF
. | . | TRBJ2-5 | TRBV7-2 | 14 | TGTGCCAGCAGCTTAGGTCGGCGGATTGAGACCCAGTACTTC | CASSLGRRIETQYF
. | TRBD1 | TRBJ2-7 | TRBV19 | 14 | TGTGCCAGTAGTATAACAGGGGGTGCCTACGAGCAGTACTTC | CASSITGGAYEQYF
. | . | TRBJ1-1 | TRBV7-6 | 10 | TGTGCCAGCGGAGGGACGGGAGCTTTCTTT | CASGGTGAFF
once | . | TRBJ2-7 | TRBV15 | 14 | TGTGCCACCAGCACAATCATCGATGCGGGCGAGCAGTACTTC | CATSTIIDAGEQYF
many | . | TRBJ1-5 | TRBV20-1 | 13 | TGCAGTGCTAGGGGCAGCCCCAATCAGCCCCAGCATTTT | CSARGSPNQPQHF
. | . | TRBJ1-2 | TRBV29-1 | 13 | TGCAGCGTTGGTATTAGTGGAGGGTATGGCTACACCTTC | CSVGISGGYGYTF
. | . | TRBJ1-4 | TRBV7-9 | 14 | TGTGCCAGCAGCACCGGGACATGGGGGGAAAAACTGTTTTTT | CASSTGTWGEKLFF
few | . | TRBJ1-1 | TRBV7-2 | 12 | TGTGCCAGCAGCCTTTTTTGGAATGAAGCTTTCTTT | CASSLFWNEAFF
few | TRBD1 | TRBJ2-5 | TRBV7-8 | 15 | TGTGCCAGCAACCGCGGGACAGGGGGCGCGGAGACCCAGTACTTC | CASNRGTGGAETQYF
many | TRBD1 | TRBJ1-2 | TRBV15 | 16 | TGTGCCACCAGCAGAGATCGGACAGGGACTAACTATGGCTACACCTTC | CATSRDRTGTNYGYTF
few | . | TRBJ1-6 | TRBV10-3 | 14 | TGTGCCAGCAGTTTTCGGGTTGGAAATTCACCCCTCCACTTT | CASSFRVGNSPLHF
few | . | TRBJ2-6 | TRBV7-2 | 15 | TGTGCCAGCAGTTTATCGGTTGGACAGCTTTACGTCCTGACTTTC | CASSLSVGQLYVLTF
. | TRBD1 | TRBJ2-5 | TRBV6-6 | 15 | TGTGCCAGCAGTTACAAGACAGGGATCCGGGAGACCCAGTACTTC | CASSYKTGIRETQYF
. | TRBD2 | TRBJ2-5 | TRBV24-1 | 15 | TGTGCCAGCAGTTACTCGATGACTAGCGGGGAGACCCAGTACTTC | CASSYSMTSGETQYF
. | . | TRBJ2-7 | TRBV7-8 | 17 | TGTGCCAGCAGCTTAGCGGAGCAGTGGACAAGCTCCTACGAGCAGTACTTC | CASSLAEQWTSSYEQYF
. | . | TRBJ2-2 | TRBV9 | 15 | TGTGCCAGCAGCGGACGTAGCGGACAAACCGGGGAGCTGTTTTTT | CASSGRSGQTGELFF
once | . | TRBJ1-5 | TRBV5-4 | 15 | TGTGCCAGCAGCTTCGGGGGGCCGGGCAATCAGCCCCAGCATTTT | CASSFGGPGNQPQHF
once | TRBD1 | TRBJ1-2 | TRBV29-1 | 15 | TGCAGCGCTAGACAGGGGGGGCAGGGGGTTGGTGGCTACACCTTC | CSARQGGQGVGGYTF
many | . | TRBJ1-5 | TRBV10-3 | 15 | TGTGCCATCAGTGAGTCAGGAGGGGACGATCAGCCCCAGCATTTT | CAISESGGDDQPQHF
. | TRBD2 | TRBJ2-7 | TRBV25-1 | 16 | TGTGCCAGCAGTAAAACTAGCGGGACAAGTCTCTACGAGCAGTACTTC | CASSKTSGTSLYEQYF
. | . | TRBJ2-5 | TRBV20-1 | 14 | TGCAGTGCTCCAGCGGCAGCCAACCAAGAGACCCAGTACTTC | CSAPAAANQETQYF
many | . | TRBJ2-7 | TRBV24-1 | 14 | TGTGCCACCAGTGATTCACGGGAGACGTACGAGCAGTACTTC | CATSDSRETYEQYF
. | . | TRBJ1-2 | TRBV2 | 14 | TGTGCCAGCAGCGCCCTAGGGGTAGGCTATGGCTACACCTTC | CASSALGVGYGYTF
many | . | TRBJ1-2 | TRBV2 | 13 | TGTGCCAGCTGGCGGGATATTAACTATGGCTACACCTTC | CASWRDINYGYTF
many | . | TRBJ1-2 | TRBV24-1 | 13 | TGTGCCACCAGTGATCAGGGAGGCTATGGCTACACCTTC | CATSDQGGYGYTF
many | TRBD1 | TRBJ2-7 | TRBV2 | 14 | TGTGCCAGCAGTTACGGGACAGTTGGCTACGAGCAGTACTTC | CASSYGTVGYEQYF
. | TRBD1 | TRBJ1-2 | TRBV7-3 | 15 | TGTGCCAGCAGCCACTCGGGGGGACAGGCGATAGGCTACACCTTC | CASSHSGGQAIGYTF
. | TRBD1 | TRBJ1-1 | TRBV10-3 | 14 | TGTGCCAGCAGCCAGATACAGGGGGCCACTGAAGCTTTCTTT | CASSQIQGATEAFF